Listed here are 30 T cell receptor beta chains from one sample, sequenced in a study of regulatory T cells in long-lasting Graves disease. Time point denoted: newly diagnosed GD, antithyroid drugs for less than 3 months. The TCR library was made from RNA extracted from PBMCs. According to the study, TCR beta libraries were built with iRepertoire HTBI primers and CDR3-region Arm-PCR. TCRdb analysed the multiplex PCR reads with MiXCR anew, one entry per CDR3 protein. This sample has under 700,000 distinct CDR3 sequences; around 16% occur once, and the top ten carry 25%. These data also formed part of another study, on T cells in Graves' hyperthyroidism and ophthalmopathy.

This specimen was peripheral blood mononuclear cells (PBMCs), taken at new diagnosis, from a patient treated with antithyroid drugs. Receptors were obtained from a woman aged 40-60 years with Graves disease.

This CDR3 is CASSLLGALEAFF. The CDR3 coding sequence is TGTGCCAGCAGCCTCCTAGGGGCTCTTGAAGCTTTCTTT. The chain couples TRBV7-9 to TRBJ1-1, with D possibly TRBD1 on 5 matching bases. CDR3 length: 13 amino acids. Trimming pared 5 bases from V and 7 bases from J, leaving 14 bases between. Germline V gene lookup returns CDR1 SEHNR and CDR2 FQNEAQ (reference sequence).

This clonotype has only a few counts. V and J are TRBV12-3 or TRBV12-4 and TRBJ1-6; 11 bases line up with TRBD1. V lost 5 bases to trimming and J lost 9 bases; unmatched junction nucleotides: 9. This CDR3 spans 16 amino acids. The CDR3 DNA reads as TGTGCCAGCAGTGCAGAGACCGGGACAGGGGGTTCACCCCTCCACTTT. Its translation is CASSAETGTGGSPLHF.

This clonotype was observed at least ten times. CDR3 in amino acids: CASNLDGNTEAFF. CDR3 DNA sequence: TGTGCCAGTAATTTAGACGGAAACACTGAAGCTTTCTTT. The chain uses TRBV2 and TRBJ1-1; no clear D. V lost 9 bases, J lost 2 bases, and 13 bases lay in between. Germline CDR1 SNHLY, CDR2 FYNNEI. The CDR3 has 13 amino acids.

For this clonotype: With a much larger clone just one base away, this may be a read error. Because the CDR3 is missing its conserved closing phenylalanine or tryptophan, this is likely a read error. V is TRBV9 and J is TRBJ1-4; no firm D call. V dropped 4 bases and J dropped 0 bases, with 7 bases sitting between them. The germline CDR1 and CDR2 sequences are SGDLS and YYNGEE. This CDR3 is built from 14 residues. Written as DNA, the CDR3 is TGTGCCAGCAGCCTGGAACCAACTAATGAAAAACTGTTTTCT. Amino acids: CASSLEPTNEKLFS.

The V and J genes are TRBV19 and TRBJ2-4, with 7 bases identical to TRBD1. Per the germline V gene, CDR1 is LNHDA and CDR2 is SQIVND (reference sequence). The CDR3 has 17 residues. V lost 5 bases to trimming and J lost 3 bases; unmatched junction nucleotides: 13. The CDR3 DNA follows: TGTGCCAGTAGTTCGCGACCGGGACAGCAGGGCAAAAACATTCAGTACTTC. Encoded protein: CASSSRPGQQGKNIQYF. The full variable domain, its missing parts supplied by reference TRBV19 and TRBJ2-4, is DGGITQSPKYLFRKEGQNVTLSCEQNLNHDAMYWYRQDPGQGLRLIYYSQIVNDFQKGDIAEGYSVSREKKESFPLTVTSAQKNPTAFYLCASSSRPGQQGKNIQYFGAGTRLSVL.

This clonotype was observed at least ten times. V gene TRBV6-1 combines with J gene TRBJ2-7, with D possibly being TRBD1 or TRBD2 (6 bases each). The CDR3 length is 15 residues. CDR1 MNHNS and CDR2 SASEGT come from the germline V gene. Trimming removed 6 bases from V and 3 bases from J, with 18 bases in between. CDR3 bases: TGTGCCAGCAGAGCCGCGCGGGACATATACTACGAGCAGTACTTC. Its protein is CASRAARDIYYEQYF.

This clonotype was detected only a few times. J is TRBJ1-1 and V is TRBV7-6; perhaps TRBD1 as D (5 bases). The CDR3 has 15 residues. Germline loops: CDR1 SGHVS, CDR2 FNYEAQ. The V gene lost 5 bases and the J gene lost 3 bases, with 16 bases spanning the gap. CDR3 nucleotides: TGTGCCAGCAGCAAAGTAGGGGCTTGGGACACTGAAGCTTTCTTT. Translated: CASSKVGAWDTEAFF.

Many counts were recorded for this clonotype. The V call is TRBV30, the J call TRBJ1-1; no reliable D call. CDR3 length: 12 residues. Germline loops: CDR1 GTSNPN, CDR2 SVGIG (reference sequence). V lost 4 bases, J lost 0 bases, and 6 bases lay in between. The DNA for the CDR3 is TGTGCCTGGACTGGTATGAACACTGAAGCTTTCTTT. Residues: CAWTGMNTEAFF. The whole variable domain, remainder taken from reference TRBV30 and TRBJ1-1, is SQTIHQWPATLVQPVGSPLSLECTVEGTSNPNLYWYRQAAGRGLQLLFYSVGIGQISSEVPQNLSASRPQDRQFILSSKKLLLSDSGFYLCAWTGMNTEAFFGQGTRLTVV.

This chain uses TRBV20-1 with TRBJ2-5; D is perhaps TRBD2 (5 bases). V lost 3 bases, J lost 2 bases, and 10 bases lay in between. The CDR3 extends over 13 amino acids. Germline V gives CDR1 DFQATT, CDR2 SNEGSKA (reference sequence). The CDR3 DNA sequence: TGCAGTGCTAGGTTCCCGGGGCAAGAGACCCAGTACTTC. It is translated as CSARFPGQETQYF.

The CDR3 is CASSQEISGVSNTGELFF. CDR3 sequence (DNA): TGTGCCAGCAGCCAAGAGATTAGCGGGGTATCGAACACCGGGGAGCTGTTTTTT. The chain recombines TRBV3-1 with TRBJ2-2, with 8 bases lining up with TRBD2. The V segment lost 0 bases and the J segment 0 bases; nucleotides outside the gene matches: 6. This CDR3 contains 18 residues. Germline V lookup: CDR1 LGHDT, CDR2 YNNKEL (reference sequence).

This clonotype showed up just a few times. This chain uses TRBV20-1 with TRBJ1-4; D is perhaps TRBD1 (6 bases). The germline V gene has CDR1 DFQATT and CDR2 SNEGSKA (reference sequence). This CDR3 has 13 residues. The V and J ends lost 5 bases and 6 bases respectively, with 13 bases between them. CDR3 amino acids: CSAPQGGDEKLFF. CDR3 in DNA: TGCAGTGCTCCCCAAGGGGGGGATGAAAAACTGTTTTTT.

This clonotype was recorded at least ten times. CDR3: CASSGGWTVQETQYF. The CDR3 nucleotides are TGTGCCAGCAGCGGTGGGTGGACAGTTCAAGAGACCCAGTACTTC. V and J are TRBV11-3 and TRBJ2-5; D is perhaps TRBD1 (6 bases). V lost 5 bases and J lost 2, with 15 bases in between. The CDR3 has 15 amino acids. Germline V gives CDR1 SGHNT, CDR2 YENEEA.

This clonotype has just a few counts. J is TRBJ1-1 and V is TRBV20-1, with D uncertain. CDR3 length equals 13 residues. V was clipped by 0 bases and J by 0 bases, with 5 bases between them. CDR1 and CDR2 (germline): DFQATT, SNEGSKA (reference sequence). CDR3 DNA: TGCAGTGCTAGAGATATGATGAACACTGAAGCTTTCTTT. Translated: CSARDMMNTEAFF.

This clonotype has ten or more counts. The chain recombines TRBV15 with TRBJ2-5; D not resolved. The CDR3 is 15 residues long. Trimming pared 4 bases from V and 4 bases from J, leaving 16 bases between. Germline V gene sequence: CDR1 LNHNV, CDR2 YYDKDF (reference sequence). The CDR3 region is CATSKWDERGETQYF. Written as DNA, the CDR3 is TGTGCCACCAGCAAGTGGGATGAGCGCGGAGAGACCCAGTACTTC.

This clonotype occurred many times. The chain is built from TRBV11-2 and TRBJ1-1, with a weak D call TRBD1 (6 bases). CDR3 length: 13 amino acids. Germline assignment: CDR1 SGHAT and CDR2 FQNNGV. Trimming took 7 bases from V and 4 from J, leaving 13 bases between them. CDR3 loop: CASTLGQITEAFF. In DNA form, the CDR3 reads TGTGCCAGCACCCTAGGACAGATCACTGAAGCTTTCTTT.

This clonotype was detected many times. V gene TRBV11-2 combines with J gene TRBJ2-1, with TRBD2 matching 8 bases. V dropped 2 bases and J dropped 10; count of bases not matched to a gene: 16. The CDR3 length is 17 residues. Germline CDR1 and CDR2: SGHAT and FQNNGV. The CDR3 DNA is TGTGCCAGCAGCTTAATGTTGGCGACTAGCGAGGGTAGGGAGCAGTTCTTC. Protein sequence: CASSLMLATSEGREQFF.

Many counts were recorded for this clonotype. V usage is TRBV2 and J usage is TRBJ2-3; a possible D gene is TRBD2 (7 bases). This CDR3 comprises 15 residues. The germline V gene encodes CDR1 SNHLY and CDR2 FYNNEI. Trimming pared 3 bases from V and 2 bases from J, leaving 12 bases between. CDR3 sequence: CASSEGGPPTDTQYF. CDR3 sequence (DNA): TGTGCCAGCAGTGAGGGGGGGCCTCCCACAGATACGCAGTATTTT. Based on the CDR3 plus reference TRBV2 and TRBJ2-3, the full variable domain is EPEVTQTPSHQVTQMGQEVILRCVPISNHLYFYWYRQILGQKVEFLVSFYNNEISEKSEIFDDQFSVERPDGSNFTLKIRSTKLEDSAMYFCASSEGGPPTDTQYFGPGTRLTVL.

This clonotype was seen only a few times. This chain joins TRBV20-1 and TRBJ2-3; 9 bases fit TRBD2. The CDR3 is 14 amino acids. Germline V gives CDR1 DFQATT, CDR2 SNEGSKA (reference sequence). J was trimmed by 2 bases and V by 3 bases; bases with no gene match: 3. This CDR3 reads CSASVAGVTDTQYF. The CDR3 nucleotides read TGCAGTGCTAGTGTAGCGGGGGTCACAGATACGCAGTATTTT.

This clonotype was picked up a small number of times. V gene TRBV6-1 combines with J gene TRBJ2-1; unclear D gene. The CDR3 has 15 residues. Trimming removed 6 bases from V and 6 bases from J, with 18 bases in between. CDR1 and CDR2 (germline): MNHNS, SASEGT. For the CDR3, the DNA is TGTGCCAGCAGACCGTCGGGCAGAGCCGCCAATGAGCAGTTCTTC. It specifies CASRPSGRAANEQFF.

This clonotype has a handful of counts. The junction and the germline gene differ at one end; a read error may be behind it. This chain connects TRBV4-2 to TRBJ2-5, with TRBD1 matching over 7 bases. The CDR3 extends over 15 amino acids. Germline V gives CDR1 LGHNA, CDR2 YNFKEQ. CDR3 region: CASSQTSGQQETQYF. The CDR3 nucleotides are TGCGCCAGCAGCCAAACCTCGGGACAGCAAGAGACCCAGTACTTC.

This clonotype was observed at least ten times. Here the CDR3 reads CASGLTVLGNSPLHF. DNA of the CDR3: TGTGCTAGTGGTTTAACCGTACTGGGGAATTCACCCCTCCACTTT. The rearrangement links TRBV12-5 to TRBJ1-6; D gene uncertain. This CDR3 comprises 15 residues. Trimming took off 3 bases at V and 7 bases at J, with 13 bases between the two ends. Germline V gene lookup returns CDR1 LGHNT and CDR2 FRNRAP.

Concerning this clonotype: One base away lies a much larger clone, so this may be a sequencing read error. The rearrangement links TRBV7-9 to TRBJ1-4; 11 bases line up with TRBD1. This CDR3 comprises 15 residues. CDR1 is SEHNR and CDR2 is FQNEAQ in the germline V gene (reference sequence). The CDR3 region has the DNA TGTGCCAGCAGCCGGGACAGGGGGACTAATGAAAAACTGTCTTTT. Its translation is CASSRDRGTNEKLSF.

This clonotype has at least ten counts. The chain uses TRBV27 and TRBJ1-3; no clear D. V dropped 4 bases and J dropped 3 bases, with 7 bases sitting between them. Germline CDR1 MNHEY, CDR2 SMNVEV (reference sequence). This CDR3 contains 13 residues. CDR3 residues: CASSYLGGNTIYF. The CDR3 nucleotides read TGTGCCAGCAGTTACCTGGGTGGAAACACCATATATTTT.

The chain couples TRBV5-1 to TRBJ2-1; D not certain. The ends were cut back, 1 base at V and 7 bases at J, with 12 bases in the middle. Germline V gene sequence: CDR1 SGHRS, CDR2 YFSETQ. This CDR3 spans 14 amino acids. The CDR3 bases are TGCGCCAGCAGCTTGTTAAGCTCTCTAAATGAGCAGTTCTTC. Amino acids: CASSLLSSLNEQFF.

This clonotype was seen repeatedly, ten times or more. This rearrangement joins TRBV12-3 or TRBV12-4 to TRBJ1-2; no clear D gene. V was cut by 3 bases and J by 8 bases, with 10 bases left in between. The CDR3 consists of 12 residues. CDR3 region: CASSLYGRGYTF. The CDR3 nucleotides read TGTGCCAGCAGTTTGTACGGCCGCGGCTACACCTTC.

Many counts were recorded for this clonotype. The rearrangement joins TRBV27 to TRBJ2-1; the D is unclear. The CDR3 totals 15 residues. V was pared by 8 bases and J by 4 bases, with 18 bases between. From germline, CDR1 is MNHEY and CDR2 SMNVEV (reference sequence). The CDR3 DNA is TGTGCCAGCCAATTTCATGCAGCCTTATACAATGAGCAGTTCTTC. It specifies CASQFHAALYNEQFF.

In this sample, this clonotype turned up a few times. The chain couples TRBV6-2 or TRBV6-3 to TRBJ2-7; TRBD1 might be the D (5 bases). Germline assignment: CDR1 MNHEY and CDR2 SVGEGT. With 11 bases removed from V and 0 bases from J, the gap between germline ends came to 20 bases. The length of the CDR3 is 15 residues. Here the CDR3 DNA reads TGTGCCGGGGCGCCCGGACCTTATAGCTCCTACGAGCAGTACTTC. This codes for CAGAPGPYSSYEQYF.

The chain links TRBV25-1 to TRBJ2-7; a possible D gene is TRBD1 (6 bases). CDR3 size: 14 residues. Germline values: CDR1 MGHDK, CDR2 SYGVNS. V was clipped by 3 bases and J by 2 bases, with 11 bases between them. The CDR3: CASSELTGTYEQYF. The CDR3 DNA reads TGTGCCAGCAGTGAGCTAACAGGGACCTACGAGCAGTACTTC.

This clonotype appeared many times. CDR3 residues: CSASAGSDGYTF. As DNA, the CDR3 is TGCAGTGCTAGTGCCGGGTCAGACGGCTACACCTTC. The chain combines TRBV20-1 with TRBJ1-2; D gene unclear. V shed 3 bases and J shed 8 bases, with 13 bases lying between them. Germline V gene data show CDR1 as DFQATT and CDR2 as SNEGSKA (reference sequence). CDR3 length: 12 residues.

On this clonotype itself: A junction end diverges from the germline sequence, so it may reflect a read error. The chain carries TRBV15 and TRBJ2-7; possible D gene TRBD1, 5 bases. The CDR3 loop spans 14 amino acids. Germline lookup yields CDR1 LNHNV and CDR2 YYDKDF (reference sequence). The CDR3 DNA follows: TGCGCCACCAGCAGAGTCCAACAGGCCTACGAGCAGTACTTC. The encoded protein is CATSRVQQAYEQYF.